This T cell receptor beta chain comes out of a study of blood T cell repertoires in COVID-19. At the level of the study: Italy, Spain and the United States were the sources of the convalescent and acute COVID-19 samples. T cells, B-cell-depleted T cells, or PBMCs provided the cDNA or gDNA that served as material.

This CDR3 has 16 amino acids. The ends lost 7 bases at V and 0 bases at J; junction bases unmatched: 15. Germline loops: CDR1 SQVTM, CDR2 ANQGSEA. Original methodology: Using reference gene primer amplification, nucleated cell counts were estimated. Libraries were prepared by immunoSEQ multiplex PCR; TCRdb keeps only in-frame clonotypes and omits some of them. The D gene and trimming were derived from the DNA, and the V and J assignments and clone size from that table. The repertoire holds 100,000 to 150,000 clones, with 85% to 90% as singletons. This chain joins TRBV29-1 and TRBJ2-7; 7 bases are shared with TRBD1. This clonotype was obtained from a human donor in a cohort sampled during active COVID-19. The sample was peripheral blood. Here the CDR3 DNA reads TGCAGCGCACGGACAGGTACGTCATCGGGCTCCTACGAGCAGTACTTC. As protein: CSARTGTSSGSYEQYF.